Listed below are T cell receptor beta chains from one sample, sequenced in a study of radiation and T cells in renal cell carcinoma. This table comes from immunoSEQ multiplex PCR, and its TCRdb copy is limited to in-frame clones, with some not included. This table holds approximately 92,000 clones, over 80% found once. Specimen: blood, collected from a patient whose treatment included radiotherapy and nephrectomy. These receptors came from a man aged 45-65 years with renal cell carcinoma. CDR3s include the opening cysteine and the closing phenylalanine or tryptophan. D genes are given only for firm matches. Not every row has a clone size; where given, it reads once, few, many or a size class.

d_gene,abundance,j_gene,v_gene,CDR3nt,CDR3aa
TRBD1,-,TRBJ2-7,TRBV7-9,TGTGCCAGCAGCCATCGGCCGGGACAGGGAGTTTACGAGCAGTACTTC,CASSHRPGQGVYEQYF
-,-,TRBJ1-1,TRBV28,TGTGCCAGCAGTACTACCGGGACCGTGAACACTGAAGCTTTCTTT,CASSTTGTVNTEAFF
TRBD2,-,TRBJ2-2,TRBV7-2,TGTGCCAGCAGCTTAATAGCGGGTGTGGGGACCGGGGAGCTGTTTTTT,CASSLIAGVGTGELFF
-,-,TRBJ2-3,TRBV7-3,TGTGCCAGCAGCTTATACGGTGATACGCAGTATTTT,CASSLYGDTQYF
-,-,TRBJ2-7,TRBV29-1,TGCAGCGTTGGGGGAGCCTCAGGGACCTACGAGCAGTACTTC,CSVGGASGTYEQYF
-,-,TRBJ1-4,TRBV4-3,TGCGCCAGCAGCCAACTCCAGGGTGGAGCTAATGAAAAACTGTTTTTT,CASSQLQGGANEKLFF
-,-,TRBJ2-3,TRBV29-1,TGCAGCGTTAGGCGGACGGTCACAGATACGCAGTATTTT,CSVRRTVTDTQYF
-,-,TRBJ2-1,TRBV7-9,TGTGCCAGCAGCTTCAGGGGTACCTACAATGAGCAGTTCTTC,CASSFRGTYNEQFF
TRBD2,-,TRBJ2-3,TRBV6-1,TGTGCCAGCAGTGTAAGAATGACTAGCGGGAGTCGCGGCACAGATACGCAGTATTTT,CASSVRMTSGSRGTDTQYF
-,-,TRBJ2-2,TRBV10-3,TGTGCCATCAAACCCGGGGGACCTACCGGGGAGCTGTTTTTT,CAIKPGGPTGELFF
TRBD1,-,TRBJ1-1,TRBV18,TGTGCCAGCTCACCACGTGGGACAGGGGGATACACCACTGAAGCTTTCTTT,CASSPRGTGGYTTEAFF
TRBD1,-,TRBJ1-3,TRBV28,TGTGCCAGCAGACAGGGGGGACCTGGAAACACCATATATTTT,CASRQGGPGNTIYF
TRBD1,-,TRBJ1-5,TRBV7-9,TGTGCCAGCAGCTTCGGACAGGGAGGCAATCAGCCCCAGCATTTT,CASSFGQGGNQPQHF
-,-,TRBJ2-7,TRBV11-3,TGTGCCAGCAGTCGACTCTGGCTCCGTACCTACGAGCAGTACTTC,CASSRLWLRTYEQYF
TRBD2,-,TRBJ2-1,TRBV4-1,TGCGCCAGCAGTGACCCCAGCGGGGACAATGAGCAGTTCTTC,CASSDPSGDNEQFF
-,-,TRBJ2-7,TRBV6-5,TGTGCCAGCAGTTACCTCGGGACGGGACCCTACGAGCAGTACTTC,CASSYLGTGPYEQYF
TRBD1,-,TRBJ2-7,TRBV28,TGTGCCAGCAGAGGGGCAGGGGGTCTCCCTGGGCAGTACTTC,CASRGAGGLPGQYF
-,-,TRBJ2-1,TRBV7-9,TGTGCCAGCAGCTTACTCCTGACAGGATCCTACAATGAGCAGTTCTTC,CASSLLLTGSYNEQFF
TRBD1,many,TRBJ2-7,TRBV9,TGTGCCAGCAGCCCTTCCGGGACAGGAGCATACGAGCAGTACTTC,CASSPSGTGAYEQYF
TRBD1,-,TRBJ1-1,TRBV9,TGTGCCAGCAGCGGCCACAGGGGATTCCAGAACACTGAAGCTTTCTTT,CASSGHRGFQNTEAFF
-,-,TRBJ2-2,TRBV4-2,TGTGCCAGCAGCCAAGAGAGGAGAGCCGGGGAGCTGTTTTTT,CASSQERRAGELFF
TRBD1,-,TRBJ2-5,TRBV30,TGTGCCTGGAGGAACCCGGTGGACAGGGGGTGGGAGACCCAGTACTTC,CAWRNPVDRGWETQYF
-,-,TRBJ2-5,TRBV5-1,TGCGCCAGCAGCTTGGGTTGGCAGGAAGAGACCCAGTACTTC,CASSLGWQEETQYF
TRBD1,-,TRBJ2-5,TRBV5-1,TGCGCCAGCAGCCTCGGGACAGGGGATGGGGAGACCCAGTACTTC,CASSLGTGDGETQYF
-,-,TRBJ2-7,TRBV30,TGTGCCTGGAGTGTTCAGGGACCGTCTCCTACGAAGCAGTACTTC,CAWSVQGPSPTKQYF
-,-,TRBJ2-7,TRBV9,TGTGCCAGCAGCGTAGGCGACAACACCGGAACAAGCTCCTACGAGCAGTACTTC,CASSVGDNTGTSSYEQYF
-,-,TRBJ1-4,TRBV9,TGTGCCAGCAGCCAGGGACCTAATGAAAAACTGTTTTTT,CASSQGPNEKLFF
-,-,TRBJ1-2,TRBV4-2,TGTGCCAGCAGCCAAGAGGCCTGGATCAACTATGGCTACACCTTC,CASSQEAWINYGYTF
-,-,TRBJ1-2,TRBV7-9,TGTGCCAGCAGCGGGAGACGGATAGCTAACTATGGCTACACCTTC,CASSGRRIANYGYTF
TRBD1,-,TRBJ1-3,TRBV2,TGTGCCAGCAGCGACAGGGGACACACCATATATTTT,CASSDRGHTIYF
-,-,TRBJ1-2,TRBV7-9,TGTGCCAGCAGCTTAGGACAGGATTGGAGCTATGGCTACACCTTC,CASSLGQDWSYGYTF
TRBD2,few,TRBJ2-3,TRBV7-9,TGTGCCAGCAGCCTGGGACTAGCGGGAGTAGTAGCAGATACGCAGTATTTT,CASSLGLAGVVADTQYF
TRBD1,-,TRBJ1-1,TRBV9,TGTGCCAGCAGCGTAGAGGGACAGGGTTTAAAAGCTTTCTTT,CASSVEGQGLKAFF
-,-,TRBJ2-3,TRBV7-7,TGTGCTAGCAGCTTAACAGGGCGGGGAGATACGCAGTATTTT,CASSLTGRGDTQYF
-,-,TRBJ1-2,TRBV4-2,TGTGCCAGCAGCCAAGAAGGTTCGGCTAACTATGGCTACACCTTC,CASSQEGSANYGYTF
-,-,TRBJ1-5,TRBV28,TGTGCCAGCAGTTTATCCGGGGGGGACAATCAGCCCCAGCATTTT,CASSLSGGDNQPQHF
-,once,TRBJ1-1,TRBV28,TGTGCCAGCGAGGGCCCAGGACCAATGAACACTGAAGCTTTCTTT,CASEGPGPMNTEAFF
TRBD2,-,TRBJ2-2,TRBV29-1,TGCAGCATCATAGCGGGAGACACCGGGGAGCTGTTTTTT,CSIIAGDTGELFF
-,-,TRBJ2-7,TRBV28,TGTGCCAGCAGTTTTGTGGACGAGCAGTACTTC,CASSFVDEQYF
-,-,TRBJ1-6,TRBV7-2,TGTGCCAGCAGCTTAGAGGGCAGGGGTAATTCACCCCTCCACTTT,CASSLEGRGNSPLHF
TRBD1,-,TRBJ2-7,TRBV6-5,TGTGCCAGCAGTGGACAGGGGGACGAGCAGTACTTC,CASSGQGDEQYF
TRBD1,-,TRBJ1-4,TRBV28,TGTGCCAGCAGTTTAGAGGAGGGGGCAGAAGAAAAACTGTTTTTT,CASSLEEGAEEKLFF
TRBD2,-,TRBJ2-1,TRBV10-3,TGTGCCATCAGTGGGCTAGCGGGAGTATTTGAGCAGTTCTTC,CAISGLAGVFEQFF
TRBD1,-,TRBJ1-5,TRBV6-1,TGTGCCAGCAGTGTACAGGGGTATAGCAATCAGCCCCAGCATTTT,CASSVQGYSNQPQHF
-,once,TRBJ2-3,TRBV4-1,TGCGCCAGCAGCCAAGATCCCGGGGTTACGCAGTATTTT,CASSQDPGVTQYF
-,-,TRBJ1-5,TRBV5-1,TGCGCCAGCAGCCCAGACGGAAAGAGGCCCCAGCATTTT,CASSPDGKRPQHF
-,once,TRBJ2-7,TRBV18,TGTGCCAGCTCAGCTGTGGACAGTCCCTACGAGCAGTACTTC,CASSAVDSPYEQYF
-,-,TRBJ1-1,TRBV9,TGTGCCAGCAGCGCCTCTCCTCGACTGGTGGCCGGCCCGAACACTGAAGCTTTCTTT,CASSASPRLVAGPNTEAFF
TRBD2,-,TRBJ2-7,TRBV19,TGTGCCAGTAGTATAGATCTAGGGACTACACTCGAGCAGTACTTC,CASSIDLGTTLEQYF
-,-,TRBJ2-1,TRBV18,TGTGCCAGCTCACCGCTGGCAGACAATGAGCAGTTCTTC,CASSPLADNEQFF
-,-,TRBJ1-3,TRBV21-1,TGTGCCAGCAGCATGGGACAGGGAAGAAACACCATATATTTT,CASSMGQGRNTIYF